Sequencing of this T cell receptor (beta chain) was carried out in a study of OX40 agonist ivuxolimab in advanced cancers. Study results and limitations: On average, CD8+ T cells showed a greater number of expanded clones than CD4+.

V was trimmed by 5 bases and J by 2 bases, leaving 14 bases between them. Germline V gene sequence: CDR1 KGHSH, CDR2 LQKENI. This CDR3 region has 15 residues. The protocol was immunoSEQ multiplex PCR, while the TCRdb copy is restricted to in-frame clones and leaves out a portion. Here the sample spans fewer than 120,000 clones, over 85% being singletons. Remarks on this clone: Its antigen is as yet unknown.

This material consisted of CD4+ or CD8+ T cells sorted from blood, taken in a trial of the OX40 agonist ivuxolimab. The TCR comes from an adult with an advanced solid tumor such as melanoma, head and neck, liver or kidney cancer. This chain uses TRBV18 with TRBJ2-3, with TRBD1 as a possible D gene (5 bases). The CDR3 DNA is TGTGCCAGCTCATCCGCAGGGCCAGACACAGATACGCAGTATTTT. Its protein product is CASSSAGPDTDTQYF.